Below, 22 T cell receptor beta chains from the same sample are listed, as sequenced in a study of shared clonotypes between healthy human individuals. The repertoire was sequenced with immunoSEQ multiplex PCR; TCRdb's copy has only in-frame clones and lacks some. Among nearly 750,000 clones listed, around 77% were seen once. Specimen: memory CD4+ T cells sorted from blood. Subset: CD45RA-negative fraction. Receptors originate from a woman in her 30s in good health.

This clone was detected only once. The J gene is TRBJ1-1, the V gene TRBV11-3; no clear D. CDR3 length equals 13 residues. V lost 5 bases, J lost 6 bases, and 13 bases lay in between. The germline CDR1 and CDR2 sequences are SGHNT and YENEEA. Here the CDR3 reads CASSAGGISEAFF. The DNA of the CDR3 is TGTGCCAGCAGCGCAGGTGGGATATCTGAAGCTTTCTTT.

The chain recombines TRBV19 with TRBJ1-1, with D maybe TRBD1 (6 bases). Germline V gene data show CDR1 as LNHDA and CDR2 as SQIVND (reference sequence). CDR3 length: 15 residues. Trimming shortened V by 10 bases and J by 1 base, and 19 bases separated the two germline ends. CDR3 in amino acids: CATDPRTGKNTEAFF. The CDR3 region has the DNA TGTGCCACCGACCCCCGAACAGGGAAGAACACTGAAGCTTTCTTT.

The rearrangement joins TRBV5-1 to TRBJ2-7, with D tentatively TRBD2 (6 bases). Trimming shortened V by 4 bases and J by 4 bases, and 18 bases separated the two germline ends. Germline V lookup: CDR1 SGHRS, CDR2 YFSETQ. The CDR3 loop spans 15 amino acids. The CDR3 nucleotides read TGCGCCAGCAGCCGAGTCTGGCGGGAAGGTTACGAGCAGTACTTC. Translation gives CASSRVWREGYEQYF.

In its sample, this clone was seen once. The chain recombines TRBV28 with TRBJ2-2; D not resolved. This CDR3 region has 15 residues. The germline V gene encodes CDR1 MDHEN and CDR2 SYDVKM. Trimming pared 1 base from V and 3 bases from J, leaving 9 bases between. As DNA, the CDR3 is TGTGCCAGCAGTTTATTAGTACGGGACACCGGGGAGCTGTTTTTT. This codes for CASSLLVRDTGELFF.

The J gene is TRBJ2-5, the V gene TRBV7-2; D is unclear. Per the germline V gene, CDR1 is SGHTA and CDR2 is FQGNSA. Trimming removed 3 bases from V and 5 bases from J, with 7 bases in between. The CDR3 sequence is 12 residues long. DNA of the CDR3: TGTGCCAGCAGCTTGGTTGCGGAGACCCAGTACTTC. This gives the protein CASSLVAETQYF.

J is TRBJ2-1 and V is TRBV9; 13 bases are shared with TRBD2. This CDR3 contains 16 residues. Losses at the gene ends were 4 bases for V and 9 bases for J; bases not matched to a gene: 10. Germline values: CDR1 SGDLS, CDR2 YYNGEE. The CDR3 is CASSYLGTSGNSEQFF. CDR3 in DNA: TGTGCCAGCAGCTACCTAGGGACTAGCGGGAACAGTGAGCAGTTCTTC.

V is TRBV5-1 and J is TRBJ2-3, with 9 bases lining up with TRBD2. CDR1 and CDR2 from the germline V gene are SGHRS and YFSETQ. This CDR3 spans 16 amino acids. V lost 4 bases to trimming and J lost 1 base; unmatched junction nucleotides: 7. Here the CDR3 reads CASSPGTSSGTDTQYF. The CDR3 DNA sequence: TGCGCCAGCAGCCCCGGGACTAGCTCCGGCACAGATACGCAGTATTTT.

This chain uses TRBV5-4 with TRBJ2-1; 9 nucleotides align to TRBD2. V lost 5 bases and J lost 2; bases outside the gene matches: 5. This CDR3 comprises 15 residues. Germline V CDR1 and CDR2: SGHNT, YYREEE (reference sequence). CDR3 amino acids: CASSQTSGPYNEQFF. CDR3 in DNA: TGTGCCAGCAGTCAGACTAGCGGTCCCTACAATGAGCAGTTCTTC. Full variable domain (rest looked up from reference TRBV5-4 and TRBJ2-1): ETGVTQSPTHLIKTRGQQVTLRCSSQSGHNTVSWYQQALGQGPQFIFQYYREEENGRGNFPPRFSGLQFPNYSSELNVNALELDDSALYLCASSQTSGPYNEQFFGPGTRLTVL.

The chain uses TRBV28 and TRBJ2-5; weak D call: TRBD2 (5 bases). This CDR3 is 12 amino acids long. The V gene's germline CDR1 is MDHEN and CDR2 SYDVKM. With 5 bases removed from V and 3 bases from J, the gap between germline ends came to 7 bases. CDR3 sequence reads: CASSSSEETQYF. The CDR3, as DNA: TGTGCCAGCAGTAGTAGCGAAGAGACCCAGTACTTC.

The chain has TRBV5-1 and TRBJ2-7; 9 positions agree with TRBD2. The CDR3 has 17 residues. CDR1 is SGHRS, CDR2 YFSETQ, per germline. The J segment lost 0 bases and the V segment lost 0 bases, leaving 7 bases of the junction unmatched. The CDR3 sequence: CASSLGVLAGSSYEQYF. The CDR3 DNA reads as TGCGCCAGCAGCTTGGGGGTACTAGCGGGTAGCTCCTACGAGCAGTACTTC.

The chain joins TRBV5-4 to TRBJ1-3; TRBD1 might be the D (5 bases). CDR3 length equals 15 residues. Between the trimmed V and J ends, which lost 2 bases and 4 bases, there was a span of 13 bases. Looked up from germline, CDR1 is SGHNT and CDR2 is YYREEE (reference sequence). The CDR3 nucleotides read TGTGCCAGCAGCTTTGGGGGTTCTTGGGGAAACACCATATATTTT. This translates into CASSFGGSWGNTIYF.

This chain connects TRBV27 to TRBJ2-2; maybe TRBD2 (6 bases). This CDR3 is 14 amino acids long. Per the germline V gene, CDR1 is MNHEY and CDR2 is SMNVEV (reference sequence). V was shortened by 6 bases and J by 5 bases, with 13 bases between the two germline ends. The CDR3 sequence: CASSKGRWTGELFF. CDR3 DNA: TGTGCCAGCAGCAAGGGGAGGTGGACCGGGGAGCTGTTTTTT.

With respect to this clone: Distinct nucleotide sequences in the sample also encode this CDR3. This chain joins TRBV6-6 and TRBJ1-1; no clear D gene. The CDR3 totals 15 residues. Germline lookup yields CDR1 MNHNY and CDR2 SVGAGI (reference sequence). The V and J ends lost 0 bases and 0 bases respectively, with 8 bases between them. The CDR3 protein is CASSYSDVLNTEAFF. CDR3 DNA sequence: TGTGCCAGCAGTTACTCGGATGTTCTGAACACTGAAGCTTTCTTT.

The chain combines TRBV11-3 with TRBJ2-6, with 8 nucleotides matching TRBD1. Germline loops: CDR1 SGHNT, CDR2 YENEEA. V was clipped by 5 bases and J by 2 bases; unmatched bases: 5. CDR3 length: 16 residues. The DNA for the CDR3 is TGTGCCAGCAGCGTCGTCAGGGGGCCTGGGGCCAACGTCCTGACTTTC. Protein: CASSVVRGPGANVLTF.

The rearrangement joins TRBV27 to TRBJ2-1, with D possibly being TRBD1 (5 bases). The germline V and J ends were trimmed by 2 bases and 5 bases, with 13 bases remaining between them. Germline V gene data show CDR1 as MNHEY and CDR2 as SMNVEV (reference sequence). The CDR3 extends over 15 amino acids. CDR3 protein: CASSLRGRENNEQFF. CDR3 nucleotide sequence: TGTGCCAGCAGTTTAAGGGGCAGGGAAAACAATGAGCAGTTCTTC.

The chain links TRBV28 to TRBJ2-7, with D possibly TRBD2 on 6 matching bases. The CDR3 contains 15 residues. V was pared by 5 bases and J by 0 bases, with 14 bases between. CDR1 and CDR2 from the germline V gene are MDHEN and SYDVKM. The CDR3 protein is CASSDRGVSSYEQYF. DNA of the CDR3: TGTGCCAGCAGTGACCGCGGGGTAAGCTCCTACGAGCAGTACTTC.

The CDR3 nucleotides read TGTGCCAGCAGTTACCGGACTAGCGGGTCCTACGAGCAGTACTTC. It is translated as CASSYRTSGSYEQYF. The V gene is TRBV7-2, the J gene TRBJ2-7; 11 nucleotides line up with TRBD2. Unmatched junction bases numbered 5, after V lost 6 bases and J lost 1 base. Looked up from germline, CDR1 is SGHTA and CDR2 is FQGNSA. The CDR3 is 15 amino acids.

The chain carries TRBV21-1 and TRBJ1-1. TRBV21-1 is an annotated pseudogene. This CDR3 region has 14 residues. The CDR3 DNA is TGTGCCAGCGAAGATCCGAATTTTCTATCTGAAGCTTTCTTT. Protein sequence: CASEDPNFLSEAFF.

There are a few counts of this clone. The same CDR3 can be traced to other DNA sequences in this sample. V and J are TRBV6-5 and TRBJ1-5; D is unresolved. Germline CDR1 is MNHEY and CDR2 is SVGAGI. V lost 0 bases to trimming and J lost 3 bases, with 3 bases between them. CDR3 length: 13 residues. CDR3 bases: TGTGCCAGCAGTTACTCGCCCAATCAGCCCCAGCATTTT. This translates into CASSYSPNQPQHF.

This clone came up many times. Other DNA sequences in the same sample also yield this CDR3. The chain joins TRBV5-6 to TRBJ1-2, with no clear D. Trimming left V 0 bases short and J 2 bases short, with 5 bases between. The CDR3 runs 13 residues. Germline assignment: CDR1 SGHDT and CDR2 YYEEEE. CDR3 coding DNA: TGTGCCAGCAGCTTGGGACAAAACTATGGCTACACCTTC. Residues: CASSLGQNYGYTF.

In this sample, this clone is medium-sized (0.01 to 0.1%). The DNA for the CDR3 is TGCGCCAGCAGCTTGGTTAGCCCAACCACAGATACGCAGTATTTT. Amino acid sequence: CASSLVSPTTDTQYF. This chain uses TRBV5-1 with TRBJ2-3; no clear D. V lost 0 bases and J lost 2, with 10 bases in between. This CDR3 spans 15 amino acids. The germline gives CDR1 SGHRS, CDR2 YFSETQ.

J is TRBJ2-1 and V is TRBV10-3; 10 bases map to TRBD1. The CDR3 has 15 residues. Germline V CDR1 and CDR2: ENHRY, SYGVKD. With 6 bases clipped from V and 4 bases from J, the junction kept 6 bases outside the gene matches. The CDR3 nucleotides are TGTGCCATCAGCACAAGACAGGGGGCTTACAATGAGCAGTTCTTC. Translation: CAISTRQGAYNEQFF.